Listed below are T cell receptor beta chains from one sample, sequenced in a study of type 1 regulatory T cells. MiXCR, run by TCRdb on the reads, gives a single entry per CDR3 protein. This sample has tens of thousands of distinct CDR3 sequences, with less than 25% found just once. For these receptors, no antigen is known. The sample was cultured type 1 regulatory T (Tr1) cells, either the whole culture or a sorted fraction (not recorded which). The receptor set was obtained from a human donor in good health. Both conserved end residues are part of each CDR3. D genes are given only for firm matches. Clone size is not always given. Where it is, it says once, few, many or a class for expanded clones.

few	NA	TRBV7-2	14	TRBJ2-2	TGTGCCAGCAGCTTTTCAGGAGACACCGGGGAGCTGTTTTTT	CASSFSGDTGELFF
NA	TRBD1	TRBV19	16	TRBJ1-5	TGTGCCAGTAGTACCCTCCCGGGACAGAGCAATCAGCCCCAGCATTTT	CASSTLPGQSNQPQHF
NA	TRBD1	TRBV19	13	TRBJ2-5	TGTGCCAGTAGTCGACAGGGGAGGCAGACCCAGTACTTC	CASSRQGRQTQYF
NA	NA	TRBV20-1	13	TRBJ2-3	TGCAGTGCTAGAGTGCCGGCCACAGATACGCAGTATTTT	CSARVPATDTQYF
NA	NA	TRBV10-3	13	TRBJ1-1	TGTGCCATCAGTGAGAGACGGGAGGCCGAAGCTTTCTTT	CAISERREAEAFF
few	NA	TRBV29-1	12	TRBJ2-7	TGCAGCGCTGTCCTGAGGGAGTACGAGCAGTACTTC	CSAVLREYEQYF
NA	NA	TRBV5-1	13	TRBJ2-7	TGCGCCAGCAGCTTGGGGGAACGGGACGAGCAGTACTTC	CASSLGERDEQYF
NA	NA	TRBV5-1	15	TRBJ2-1	TGCGCCAGCAGCTTGGTAGGGGGTATAGGCAATGAGCAGTTCTTC	CASSLVGGIGNEQFF
NA	TRBD2	TRBV14	16	TRBJ2-1	TGTGCCAGCAGCCAGGGGAGGGGATTTAGGTACAATGAGCAGTTCTTC	CASSQGRGFRYNEQFF
many	NA	TRBV7-2	13	TRBJ2-1	TGTGCCAGCAGCCTCTGGGTCAGCAATGAGCAGTTCTTC	CASSLWVSNEQFF
few	TRBD2	TRBV5-1	17	TRBJ2-3	TGCGCCAGCAGCTTGGGATACGGACTAGCGGGGCGAGATACGCAGTATTTT	CASSLGYGLAGRDTQYF
NA	NA	TRBV20-1	13	TRBJ1-5	TGCAGTGCTAGAGCGGGGGGAAATCAGCCCCAGCATTTT	CSARAGGNQPQHF
NA	NA	TRBV7-2	15	TRBJ2-7	TGTGCCAGCAGCTTAACAGCGGAGCCCCCCTACGAGCAGTACTTC	CASSLTAEPPYEQYF
NA	NA	TRBV20-1	10	TRBJ1-1	TGCAGTGCTATGTCACGTGGAGCTTTCTTT	CSAMSRGAFF
NA	NA	TRBV3-1	14	TRBJ1-1	TGTGCCAGCAGCCAACGGAACGTGAACACTGAAGCTTTCTTT	CASSQRNVNTEAFF
NA	NA	TRBV19	14	TRBJ1-3	TGTGCCAGTAGCGGGACAAACTCTGGAAACACCATATATTTT	CASSGTNSGNTIYF
few	TRBD2	TRBV14	15	TRBJ2-1	TGTGCCAGCAGCCACCCTAGCGGGAGAAGTAATGAGCAGTTCTTC	CASSHPSGRSNEQFF
NA	TRBD2	TRBV3-1	14	TRBJ2-1	TGTGCCAGCAGCCTCGGGACTAGCGGGGATGAGCAGTTCTTC	CASSLGTSGDEQFF
NA	NA	TRBV6-5	14	TRBJ2-7	TGTGCCAGCAAGGCCGGGCAGGGGAAGTACGAGCAGTACTTC	CASKAGQGKYEQYF
NA	TRBD1	TRBV12-3/TRBV12-4	15	TRBJ2-5	TGTGCCAGCAACGGACAGGGTTTACGCGCGGAGACCCAGTACTTC	CASNGQGLRAETQYF
NA	NA	TRBV7-3	13	TRBJ2-5	TGTGCCAGCCTCCCCCGCGGTAGTGAGACCCAGTACTTC	CASLPRGSETQYF
few	NA	TRBV5-1	14	TRBJ2-3	TGCGCCAGCAGCTTGGATCGGAACACAGATACGCAGTATTTT	CASSLDRNTDTQYF
few	NA	TRBV20-1	13	TRBJ2-7	TGCAGTGCCGAGGCGGGGCTGCCCTACGAGCAGTACTTC	CSAEAGLPYEQYF
few	TRBD2	TRBV6-6	15	TRBJ2-5	TGTGCCAGCGGCGGGACTAGCGGGGCTCGAGAGACCCAGTACTTC	CASGGTSGARETQYF
few	TRBD2	TRBV4-2	18	TRBJ2-2	TGTGCCAGCAGCCAAGATTCGGGACTAGCGGGACACACCGGGGAGCTGTTTTTT	CASSQDSGLAGHTGELFF
NA	NA	TRBV7-2	16	TRBJ1-5	TGTGCCAGCAGCTTAGGGGGCAGTAGGTCCAATCAGCCCCAGCATTTT	CASSLGGSRSNQPQHF
NA	NA	TRBV6-6	12	TRBJ2-7	TGTGCCAGCACTGTCCCTGGGGCGGTGCAGTACTTC	CASTVPGAVQYF
NA	NA	TRBV30	11	TRBJ2-1	TGTGCCTGGAGTCTTTTAGCGGAGCAGTTCTTC	CAWSLLAEQFF
NA	NA	TRBV3-1	14	TRBJ1-1	TGTGCCAGCAGCACCCGGACCGGGGGGACTGAAGCTTTCTTT	CASSTRTGGTEAFF
few	NA	TRBV20-1	9	TRBJ2-7	TGCAGTGCTTCACACGAGCAGTACTTC	CSASHEQYF
NA	NA	TRBV6-6	14	TRBJ1-3	TGTGCCAGCAGTTACTCGACAGCCGGAAACACCATATATTTT	CASSYSTAGNTIYF
NA	TRBD1	TRBV5-1	15	TRBJ2-2	TGCGCCAGCAGCCCATACAGGGGGCCCACCGGGGAGCTGTTTTTT	CASSPYRGPTGELFF
many	TRBD2	TRBV4-3	13	TRBJ2-1	TGCGCCAGCAGCCAAGAACTAGCGGGAATCCCGTTCTTC	CASSQELAGIPFF
NA	TRBD1	TRBV6-2/TRBV6-3	14	TRBJ1-1	TGTGCCAGCAGTTACCGACAGGGAATAACTGAAGCTTTCTTT	CASSYRQGITEAFF
few	NA	TRBV13	14	TRBJ2-4	TGTGCCAGCAGCCCACAGGGTAGTGCGAACATTCAGTACTTC	CASSPQGSANIQYF
once	NA	TRBV18	15	TRBJ2-3	TGTGCCAGCTCACCACTGGCTAGCGGCACAGATACGCAGTATTTT	CASSPLASGTDTQYF
NA	NA	TRBV28	12	TRBJ1-1	TGTGCCAGCAGTAGGAGAGATACTGAAGCTTTCTTT	CASSRRDTEAFF
NA	NA	TRBV20-1	14	TRBJ1-5	TGCAGTGCTAGAGATCCGGGCGGCAATCAGCCCCAGCATTTT	CSARDPGGNQPQHF
few	NA	TRBV6-2/TRBV6-3	14	TRBJ1-5	TGTGCCAGCAGTTACTCTACTTTATATCAGCCCCAGCATTTT	CASSYSTLYQPQHF
many	NA	TRBV10-3	12	TRBJ2-5	TGTGCCATCAGTGAGTCCAAGGAGACCCAGTACTTC	CAISESKETQYF
few	NA	TRBV5-1	13	TRBJ1-4	TGCGCCAGCAGCTTGGGGACGGGTGAAAAACTGTTTTTT	CASSLGTGEKLFF
few	NA	TRBV12-3/TRBV12-4	15	TRBJ2-5	TGTGCCAGCAGTTTAGGGCTCCTCGGGAGAGAGACCCAGTACTTC	CASSLGLLGRETQYF
few	NA	TRBV18	14	TRBJ2-7	TGTGCCAGCTCACCTCAGGGCGGAACCTACGAGCAGTACTTC	CASSPQGGTYEQYF
few	TRBD1	TRBV4-2	15	TRBJ2-2	TGTGCCAGCAGCCAGGGGACAGGGGGGGCCGGGGAGCTGTTTTTT	CASSQGTGGAGELFF
many	TRBD1	TRBV12-3/TRBV12-4	13	TRBJ1-1	TGTGCCAGCGGACCCGCGGGACAGCTTAAAGCTTTCTTT	CASGPAGQLKAFF
few	NA	TRBV9	13	TRBJ1-2	TGTGCCAGCAGCGCGACATCTAACTATGGCTACACCTTC	CASSATSNYGYTF
NA	TRBD2	TRBV2	15	TRBJ2-2	TGTGCCAGCAGCGCTACTAGCGGGAACACCGGGGAGCTGTTTTTT	CASSATSGNTGELFF
few	NA	TRBV5-1	15	TRBJ2-7	TGCGCCAGCAGCTTTTCTCCGGGACGGTCCTACGAGCAGTACTTC	CASSFSPGRSYEQYF
few	NA	TRBV20-1	13	TRBJ1-1	TGCAGTGCTAGGCCGGACATCTACACTGAAGCTTTCTTT	CSARPDIYTEAFF
NA	TRBD1	TRBV9	14	TRBJ1-6	TGTGCCAGCAGCGTCGGACAGGAGATACCGCCCCTCCACTTT	CASSVGQEIPPLHF
NA	NA	TRBV7-9	14	TRBJ2-5	TGTGCCAGCAGCTTACCGAGAAGAGGGGAGACCCAGTACTTC	CASSLPRRGETQYF
NA	NA	TRBV3-1	11	TRBJ2-3	TGTGCCAGCAGCCGGGGGGATACGCAGTATTTT	CASSRGDTQYF
few	TRBD2	TRBV20-1	15	TRBJ2-1	TGCAGTGCCGTGGGACTAGCGGGTTCCTACAATGAGCAGTTCTTC	CSAVGLAGSYNEQFF
NA	TRBD1	TRBV28	16	TRBJ1-5	TGTGCCAGCACAGAGGGACAGTTGAGTGGAAAGGGGCCCCAGCATTTT	CASTEGQLSGKGPQHF
few	TRBD1	TRBV6-2/TRBV6-3	13	TRBJ1-4	TGTGCCAGCCGTGGACAGGGGAGGGAAAAACTGTTTTTT	CASRGQGREKLFF
many	NA	TRBV6-1	13	TRBJ1-3	TGTGCCAGCAGTGAAAACAGGAGAAACACCATATATTTT	CASSENRRNTIYF
NA	TRBD1	TRBV5-1	15	TRBJ1-1	TGCGCCAGCAGCCCACAAGTCCCGGGACAGGGCGAAGCTTTCTTT	CASSPQVPGQGEAFF
few	NA	TRBV7-2	14	TRBJ1-1	TGTGCCAGCAGCTCCCGGTGGGGGTTCACTGAAGCTTTCTTT	CASSSRWGFTEAFF
few	NA	TRBV24-1	13	TRBJ1-5	TGTGCCACCAGCAGACGGGGTAATCAGCCCCAGCATTTT	CATSRRGNQPQHF
few	NA	TRBV24-1	15	TRBJ2-1	TGTGCCACCAGTGATTCCGGATACTCCTACAATGAGCAGTTCTTC	CATSDSGYSYNEQFF